The clone carrying this TCR beta chain was recorded a few times. Its antigen is as yet unknown. 60 Vbeta and 13 Jbeta primers were used in PCR. The table came from immunoSEQ multiplex PCR; TCRdb's copy has only in-frame clones and leaves some out. The table lists under 110,000 clones, roughly 80% of them singletons, with roughly 2.5% in the top ten. The sample belongs to a study of cytomegalovirus exposure and HLA in healthy donors. Per germline, CDR1 MNHEY and CDR2 SVGAGI. The CDR3 is 14 residues long. V lost 5 bases and J lost 10; bases outside the gene matches: 11. General study results and limits: In a later analysis, specific HLA alleles were associated with 15,000 or so TCR beta sequences at a 0.05 false discovery rate. TCR beta chains numbering approximately 150 were designated cytomegalovirus-associated.

The sample consisted of PBMCs. The sequence came from a man aged 35-49 years in good health and CMV-seronegative. The rearrangement uses TRBV6-5 and TRBJ2-1; 7 bases map to TRBD2. CDR3 protein: CASSPLGGGREQFF. The CDR3 nucleotides read TGTGCCAGCAGTCCCCTGGGGGGGGGTCGGGAGCAGTTCTTC.